This entry describes one T cell receptor (beta chain). The sample originates from a study of shared clonotypes between healthy human individuals. Data came from immunoSEQ multiplex PCR; TCRdb stores just in-frame clones and leaves some out. The sample includes 950,000 to 1,300,000 clones, about three quarters seen only once; the top ten take 1.2% to 1.5%. The CDR3 length is 14 residues. Germline values: CDR1 MNHNS, CDR2 SASEGT. V shed 6 bases, J shed 2 bases, and the junction held 5 bases outside the gene matches. Sequencing was carried out using memory CD4+ T cells sorted from blood. The sample's subset: CD45RA-negative fraction. The TCR was taken from a man younger than 35 in good health. The chain has TRBV6-1 and TRBJ1-2; 8 bases agree with TRBD1. The CDR3 region has the DNA TGTGCCAGCAGAGGGACAGGAGTAAACTATGGCTACACCTTC. Translating it yields CASRGTGVNYGYTF.